The source of this T cell receptor beta chain is a study of blood T cells in healthy people across ages (dated by TCRdb to the mid-2010s). Turning to the overall study: In model experiments, roughly one uniquely barcoded TCR beta cDNA molecule per two T cells was captured by template switching. To track age-related changes in TCR beta repertoire diversity, the study relied on deep sequencing normalized with unique cDNA molecular identifiers. Donors were grouped into four age groups: young (average 16 years), middle-aged (roughly 40), aged (about 59) and long-lived (approximately 82). To avoid experimental bias, donors of different ages were randomly spread across the sequencing lanes. For two donors (one aged 18 to 30 and one aged 80 or older), the study analyzed two additional independent replicas of 1 million unique cDNA reads from the same blood draw.

Cut back by 5 bases and 0 bases, the V and J ends lie 23 bases apart. The germline V gene gives CDR1 as MDHEN and CDR2 as SYDVKM. The CDR3 contains 19 residues, cysteine and phenylalanine counted. Only CDR3 DNA is held: 57 bases, read in frame from base 1. The sample holds a few counts of this clonotype. It has no known antigen specificity. No clone much larger than this one lies a single base away; base qualities are absent. The library was generated by 5' RACE. The listed sequencing device is Illumina HiSeq 2500. A second PCR of roughly 7 to 11 cycles was run with a J-beta primer mix and a sample-barcoded 5' primer. A template-switch 5' adaptor carrying 12 random nucleotides introduced a unique molecular identifier onto each TCR beta cDNA molecule. Each sample yielded at least 2.5 million CDR3-containing paired-end reads. First-strand cDNA synthesis was performed from all RNA using the Mint cDNA synthesis kit, with priming by a TRBC-specific oligonucleotide. Following uracil-DNA glycosylase treatment, all cDNA underwent a first 18-cycle PCR with the universal primers M1SS and BC2_uni_R. Processing in the source paper ran as follows. Each sample was normalized by randomly selecting 1 million high-quality reads, each carrying a distinct molecular identifier. Instead of being binned into consensus sequences, reads with shared molecular identifiers were discarded. CDR3 identification, clonotype clustering and error correction used MiTCR with a Q25 quality threshold and the strictest error-elimination algorithm. A nonparametric unseen species model using Euler transformation provided a lower-bound estimate of total TCR beta diversity. TCRdb reanalyzed the raw reads on its own, using fastp at Q25 for trimming and MiXCR for clone calling, and kept in-frame beta chains. Identical CDR3 proteins give one entry, which carries the most common genes and DNA. The V and J calls and clone size come from TCRdb's table, not from the authors' own analysis. The sample table contains some 320,000 distinct CDR3 sequences; only one count was recorded for 25% to 30% of them. 29% of the sample is taken by the ten largest.

Paper-wide results and their limitations: The long-lived group showed more naive CD4+ T cells, fewer expanded clones and increased TCR diversity than the aged group, suggesting age selection. The CMV infection status of donors was not known, potentially confounding age-related changes in expanded clonotypes. Observed TCR beta diversity correlated strongly with the percentage of naive T cells measured by flow cytometry. Total diversity estimates from one million sequenced T cells were considered lower bounds and underestimates. Since profiling was done on bulk unsorted PBMCs, naive and antigen-experienced compartments could not be conclusively compared. Observed TCR beta diversity per million T cells fell roughly linearly with age, and a significant reduction was already apparent by age around 36.

The 39 donors, aged roughly 6 to 95 years, were systemically healthy Caucasian individuals from Russia. Approximately 9 milliliters of peripheral blood were collected from each donor into EDTA-treated Vacutainer tubes. Ficoll-Paque density-gradient centrifugation was used to isolate PBMCs, with at least 7 million per sample. Total RNA, at least 6 micrograms per sample, was extracted from PBMCs with Trizol reagent. For every donor, an aliquot of PBMCs went through flow cytometry to measure the percentages of naive CD45RAhigh/CD27high T cells. Recombination joined TRBV28 with TRBJ2-1; TRBD2 is a weak D gene call, 6 bases matching. This receptor was taken from a woman between 70 and 85 years old in good health. Sample: blood. The CDR3 reads as follows: CASSPWAGRGKGSYNEQFF. The nucleotides read TGTGCCAGCAGTCCGTGGGCAGGGCGGGGTAAAGGCTCCTACAATGAGCAGTTCTTC.